These 3 T cell receptor beta chains were all obtained from the same sample, sequenced in a study of vaccination and CD4 T cells after COVID-19. The Oncomine TCR Beta short-read assay was applied to DNA of cultured CD4+ T cells. From the PCR reads, TCRdb called clonotypes with MiXCR, one entry per CDR3 protein. The sample shows 20,000 to 25,000 distinct CDR3 sequences, under 55% of them seen only once. No antigen has been assigned to these receptors. Treatment of the sample: approximately nine-day PBMC culture with coronavirus spike peptide pools or control peptides (ViraFEST assay). Sequencing was done on a sample of CD4+ T cells from blood, cultured in vitro. These TCRs come from a human donor who had recovered from COVID-19.

J is TRBJ1-5 and V is TRBV6-1, with 7 bases lining up with TRBD1. Per germline, CDR1 MNHNS and CDR2 SASEGT. CDR3 size: 14 residues. The V segment lost 6 bases and the J segment 4 bases; nucleotides outside the gene matches: 6. Here the CDR3 DNA reads TGTGCCAGCAGGTCCGGGACAGTAAATCAGCCCCAGCATTTT. It encodes CASRSGTVNQPQHF.

The gene calls are TRBV27 and TRBJ2-7; 9 bases map to TRBD1. Looked up from germline, CDR1 is MNHEY and CDR2 is SMNVEV (reference sequence). CDR3 length equals 16 residues. J lost 2 bases, V lost 6 bases, and 11 bases had no gene match. The DNA for the CDR3 is TGTGCCAGCAGATACCGTCCGGGACAGGGAGCCTACGAGCAGTACTTC. The encoded protein is CASRYRPGQGAYEQYF.

The chain has TRBV20-1 and TRBJ2-3; tentative D call: TRBD2 (5 bases). Germline CDR1 is DFQATT and CDR2 is SNEGSKA (reference sequence). V lost 5 bases and J 2 bases, leaving 11 bases between the germline ends. The CDR3 extends over 13 amino acids. CDR3 in amino acids: CSAELEITDTQYF. DNA for the CDR3: TGCAGTGCTGAACTAGAAATCACAGATACGCAGTATTTT.